This TCR beta chain derives from a study of shared clonotypes between healthy human individuals. CDR1 is MGHRA, CDR2 YSYEKL, per germline. The CDR3 has 16 amino acids. V was shortened by 1 base and J by 6 bases, with 15 bases between the two germline ends. Libraries were prepared by immunoSEQ multiplex PCR; TCRdb keeps only in-frame clonotypes and omits some of them. This table holds around 510,000 clones, roughly 95% found once. The sequenced sample was naive CD4+ T cells sorted from blood. The subset was: CD45RA+ positively selected. The rearrangement uses TRBV4-1 and TRBJ2-2; possibly TRBD2 for D (7 bases). The source of this sequence is a woman aged 30 to 39 in good health. CDR3 sequence (DNA): TGCGCCAGCAGCCAAGCCCCCGCGGGGGCTCCCGGGGAGCTGTTTTTT. Translated: CASSQAPAGAPGELFF.